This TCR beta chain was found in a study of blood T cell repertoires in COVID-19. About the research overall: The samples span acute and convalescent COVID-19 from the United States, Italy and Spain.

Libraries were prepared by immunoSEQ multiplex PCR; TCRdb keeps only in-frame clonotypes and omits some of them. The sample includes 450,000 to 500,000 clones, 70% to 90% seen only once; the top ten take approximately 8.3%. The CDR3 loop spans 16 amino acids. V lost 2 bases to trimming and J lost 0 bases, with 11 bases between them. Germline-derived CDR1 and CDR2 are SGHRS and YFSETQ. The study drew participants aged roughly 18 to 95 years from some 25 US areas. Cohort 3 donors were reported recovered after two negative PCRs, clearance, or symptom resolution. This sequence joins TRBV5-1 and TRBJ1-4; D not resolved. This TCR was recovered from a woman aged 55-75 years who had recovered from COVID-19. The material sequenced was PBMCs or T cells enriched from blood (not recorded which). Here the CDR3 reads CASSLREYATNEKLFF. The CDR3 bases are TGCGCCAGCAGCTTAAGGGAGTACGCAACTAATGAAAAACTGTTTTTT.